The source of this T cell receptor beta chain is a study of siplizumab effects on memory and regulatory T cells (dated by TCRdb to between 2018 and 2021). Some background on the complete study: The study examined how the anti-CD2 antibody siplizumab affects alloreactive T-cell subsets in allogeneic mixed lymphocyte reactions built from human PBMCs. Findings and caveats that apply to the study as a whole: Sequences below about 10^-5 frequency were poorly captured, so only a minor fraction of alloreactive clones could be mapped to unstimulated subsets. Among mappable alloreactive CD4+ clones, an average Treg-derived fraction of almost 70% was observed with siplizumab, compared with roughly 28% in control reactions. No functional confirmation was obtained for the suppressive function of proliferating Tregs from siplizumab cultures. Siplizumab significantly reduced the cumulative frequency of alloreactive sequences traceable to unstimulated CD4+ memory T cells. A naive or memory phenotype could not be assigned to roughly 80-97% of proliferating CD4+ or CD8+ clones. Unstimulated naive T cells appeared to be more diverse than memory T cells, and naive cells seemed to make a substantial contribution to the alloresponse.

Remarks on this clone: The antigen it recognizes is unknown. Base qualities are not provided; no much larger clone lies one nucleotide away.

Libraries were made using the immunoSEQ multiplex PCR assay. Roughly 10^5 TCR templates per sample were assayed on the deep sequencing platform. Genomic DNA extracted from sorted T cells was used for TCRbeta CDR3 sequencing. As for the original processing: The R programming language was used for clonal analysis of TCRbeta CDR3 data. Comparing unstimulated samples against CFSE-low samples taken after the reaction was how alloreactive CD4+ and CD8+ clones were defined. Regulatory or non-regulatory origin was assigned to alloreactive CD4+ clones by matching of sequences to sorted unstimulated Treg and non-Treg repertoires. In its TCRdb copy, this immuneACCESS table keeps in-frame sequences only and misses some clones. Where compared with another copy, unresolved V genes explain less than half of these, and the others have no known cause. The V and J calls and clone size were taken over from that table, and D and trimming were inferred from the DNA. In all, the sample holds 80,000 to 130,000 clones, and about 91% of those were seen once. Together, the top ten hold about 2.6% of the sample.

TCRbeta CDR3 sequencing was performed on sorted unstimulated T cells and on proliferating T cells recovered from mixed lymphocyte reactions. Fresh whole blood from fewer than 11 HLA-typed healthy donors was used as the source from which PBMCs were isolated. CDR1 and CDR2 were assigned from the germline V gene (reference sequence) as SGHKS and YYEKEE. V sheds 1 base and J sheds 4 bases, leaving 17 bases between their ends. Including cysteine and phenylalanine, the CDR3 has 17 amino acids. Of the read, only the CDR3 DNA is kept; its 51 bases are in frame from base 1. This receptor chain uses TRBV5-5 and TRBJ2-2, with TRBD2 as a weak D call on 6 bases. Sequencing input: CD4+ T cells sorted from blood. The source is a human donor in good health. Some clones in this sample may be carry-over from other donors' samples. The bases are TGTGCCAGCAGCTTGAGGTTCAGCGGGCCAGCCACCGGGGAGCTGTTTTTT. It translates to CASSLRFSGPATGELFF.